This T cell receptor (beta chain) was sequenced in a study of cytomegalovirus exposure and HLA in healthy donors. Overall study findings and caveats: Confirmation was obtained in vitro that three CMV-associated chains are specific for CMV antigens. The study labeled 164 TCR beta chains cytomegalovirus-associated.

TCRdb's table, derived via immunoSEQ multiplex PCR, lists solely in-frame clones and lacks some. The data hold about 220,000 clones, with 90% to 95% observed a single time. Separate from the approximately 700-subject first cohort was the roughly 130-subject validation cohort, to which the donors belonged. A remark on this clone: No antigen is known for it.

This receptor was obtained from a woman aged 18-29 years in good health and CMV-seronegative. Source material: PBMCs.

The CDR3 loop is CATSRAGGNTGELFF. CDR3 sequence (DNA): TGTGCCACCAGCAGAGCGGGGGGAAACACCGGGGAGCTGTTTTTT. The chain carries TRBV15 and TRBJ2-2; the match to TRBD2 covers 7 bases. Germline CDR1 reads LNHNV; CDR2 reads YYDKDF (reference sequence). This CDR3 is built from 15 residues. V dropped 1 base and J dropped 2; count of bases not matched to a gene: 1.